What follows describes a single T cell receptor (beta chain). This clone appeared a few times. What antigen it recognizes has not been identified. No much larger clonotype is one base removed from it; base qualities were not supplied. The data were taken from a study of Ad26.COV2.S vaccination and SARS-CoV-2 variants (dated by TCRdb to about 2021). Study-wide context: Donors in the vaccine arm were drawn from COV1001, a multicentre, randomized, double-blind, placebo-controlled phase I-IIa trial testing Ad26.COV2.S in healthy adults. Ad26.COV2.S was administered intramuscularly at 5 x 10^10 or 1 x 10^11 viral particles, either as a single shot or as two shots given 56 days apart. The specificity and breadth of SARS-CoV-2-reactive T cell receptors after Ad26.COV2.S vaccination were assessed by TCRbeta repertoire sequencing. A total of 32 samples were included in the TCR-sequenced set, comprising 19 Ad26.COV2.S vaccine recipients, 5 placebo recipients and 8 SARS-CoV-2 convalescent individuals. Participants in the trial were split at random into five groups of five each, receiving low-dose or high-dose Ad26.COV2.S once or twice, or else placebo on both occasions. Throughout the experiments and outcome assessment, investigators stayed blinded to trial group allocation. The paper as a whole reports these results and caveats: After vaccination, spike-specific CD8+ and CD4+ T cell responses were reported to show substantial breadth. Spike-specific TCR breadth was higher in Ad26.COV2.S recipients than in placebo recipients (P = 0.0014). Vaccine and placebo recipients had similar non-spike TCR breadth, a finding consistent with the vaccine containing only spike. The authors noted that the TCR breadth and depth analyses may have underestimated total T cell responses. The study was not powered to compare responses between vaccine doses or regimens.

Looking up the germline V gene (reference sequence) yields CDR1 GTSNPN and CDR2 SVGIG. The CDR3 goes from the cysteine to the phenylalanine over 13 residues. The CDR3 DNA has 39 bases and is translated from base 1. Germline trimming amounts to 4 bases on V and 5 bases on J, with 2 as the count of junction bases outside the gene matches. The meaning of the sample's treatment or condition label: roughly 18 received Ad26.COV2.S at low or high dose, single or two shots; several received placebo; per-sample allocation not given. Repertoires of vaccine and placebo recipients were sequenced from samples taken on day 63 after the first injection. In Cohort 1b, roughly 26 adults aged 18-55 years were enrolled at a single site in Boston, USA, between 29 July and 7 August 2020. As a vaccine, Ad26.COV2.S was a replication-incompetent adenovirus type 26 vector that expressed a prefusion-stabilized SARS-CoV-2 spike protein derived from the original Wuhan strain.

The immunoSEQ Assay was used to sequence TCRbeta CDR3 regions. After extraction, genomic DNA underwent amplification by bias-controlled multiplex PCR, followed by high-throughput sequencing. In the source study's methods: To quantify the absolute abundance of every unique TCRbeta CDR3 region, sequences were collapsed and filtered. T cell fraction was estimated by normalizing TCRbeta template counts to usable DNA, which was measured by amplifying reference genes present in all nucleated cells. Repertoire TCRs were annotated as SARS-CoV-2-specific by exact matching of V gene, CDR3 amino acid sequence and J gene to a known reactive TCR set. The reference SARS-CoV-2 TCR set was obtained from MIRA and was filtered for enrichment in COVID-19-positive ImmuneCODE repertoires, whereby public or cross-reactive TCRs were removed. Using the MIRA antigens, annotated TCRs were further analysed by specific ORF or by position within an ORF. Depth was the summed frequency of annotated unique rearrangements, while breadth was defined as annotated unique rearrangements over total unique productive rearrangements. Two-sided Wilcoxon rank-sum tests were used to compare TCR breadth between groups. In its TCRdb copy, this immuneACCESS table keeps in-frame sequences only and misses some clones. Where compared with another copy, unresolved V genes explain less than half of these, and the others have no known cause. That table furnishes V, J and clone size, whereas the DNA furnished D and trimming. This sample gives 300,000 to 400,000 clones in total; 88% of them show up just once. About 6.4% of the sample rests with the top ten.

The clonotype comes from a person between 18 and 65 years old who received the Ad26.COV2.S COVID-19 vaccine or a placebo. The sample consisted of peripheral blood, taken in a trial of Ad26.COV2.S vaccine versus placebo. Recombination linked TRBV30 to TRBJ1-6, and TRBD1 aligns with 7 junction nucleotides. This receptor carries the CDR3 CAWKGGNNSPLHF. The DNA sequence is TGTGCCTGGAAAGGGGGCAATAATTCACCCCTCCACTTT.